This entry lists 5 T cell receptor beta chains sequenced from one sample in a study of T cells in Graves' hyperthyroidism and ophthalmopathy (dated by TCRdb to about 2019). The library was made by multiplex PCR. The sequencer was an Illumina HiSeq 2000. TCR beta CDR3 regions were amplified from RNA transcripts. The TCR CDR3 was subjected to a first round of RT-PCR using the HTBI primer set and the Qiagen OneStep RT-PCR kit. TCRdb itself trimmed the public reads at Q25 with fastp, ran MiXCR and retained productive beta chains. Every distinct CDR3 protein forms one entry, paired with its most common genes and DNA. In all, the sample holds 250,000 to 300,000 distinct CDR3 sequences, and more than 14% of those were seen once. The ten largest make up approximately 12% of the sample. The sequenced material came from blood. These receptors were taken from a woman in her forties with Graves' hyperthyroidism that later progressed to Graves' ophthalmopathy.

This clonotype showed up many times. V and J are TRBV12-3 or TRBV12-4 and TRBJ2-7; D may be TRBD2 (6 bases). The CDR3 runs 14 residues. V was shortened by 6 bases and J by 5 bases, with 17 bases between the two germline ends. The CDR3 here is CASSSRLVSHEQYF. As DNA, the CDR3 is TGTGCCAGCAGCTCAAGACTAGTTAGCCACGAGCAGTACTTC.

This clonotype was seen many times. This chain connects TRBV20-1 to TRBJ2-7, with 9 bases fitting TRBD2. The CDR3 spans 16 residues. The trim removed 5 bases at V and 4 bases at J, leaving 15 bases unmatched. Germline CDR1 DFQATT, CDR2 SNEGSKA (reference sequence). This chain's CDR3 is CSAPTGTSSVEYEQYF. The CDR3 coding sequence is TGCAGTGCTCCAACCGGGACTAGCTCTGTTGAATACGAGCAGTACTTC.

Remarks on this clonotype: One junction end disagrees with the germline gene, perhaps due to a read error. V usage is TRBV28 and J usage is TRBJ2-7; 12 bases map to TRBD1. CDR1 is MDHEN and CDR2 is SYDVKM in the germline V gene. This CDR3 is 17 amino acids long. CDR3 DNA: TGTGCCAGCAGTTTAAGATACCGGGACAGGGGGCCCTACGAACAGTACTTC. Translated: CASSLRYRDRGPYEQYF.

This clonotype was observed a handful of times. CDR3 amino acids: CASSSLVLGRADTQYF. The DNA of the CDR3 is TGTGCCAGCAGCTCGTTAGTATTGGGGAGAGCAGATACGCAGTATTTT. The chain carries TRBV7-9 and TRBJ2-3; tentative D call: TRBD2 (5 bases). CDR3 length: 16 residues. The ends were cut back, 4 bases at V and 4 bases at J, with 18 bases in the middle. The germline CDR1 and CDR2 sequences are SEHNR and FQNEAQ (reference sequence).

This clonotype was seen many times. This chain links TRBV5-1 with TRBJ1-3, with no clear D. V was pared by 1 base and J by 2 bases, with 10 bases between. Germline CDR1 is SGHRS and CDR2 is YFSETQ. The CDR3 totals 15 residues. The CDR3 region has the DNA TGCGCCAGCAGCTTGCGGGGAATGACTGGAAACACCATATATTTT. Its translation: CASSLRGMTGNTIYF. Full variable domain (rest looked up from reference TRBV5-1 and TRBJ1-3): KAGVTQTPRYLIKTRGQQVTLSCSPISGHRSVSWYQQTPGQGLQFLFEYFSETQRNKGNFPGRFSGRQFSNSRSEMNVSTLELGDSALYLCASSLRGMTGNTIYFGEGSWLTVV.